This TCR beta chain was profiled in a study of blood T cell repertoires in COVID-19. Study-level background: Sources were T cells, B-cell-depleted T cells, or PBMCs; the material itself was cDNA or gDNA.

Individuals aged about 18 to 90 years were recruited from roughly 22 US areas. In the original workflow: Reference gene primer amplification gave nucleated cell count estimates. Sequenced by immunoSEQ multiplex PCR; TCRdb stores in-frame clones only, minus some. V, J and clone size were drawn from that table, and D and trimming were deduced from the DNA. The table shows roughly 450,000 clones, with around 90% occurring only once. Per the germline V gene, CDR1 is SGHKS and CDR2 is YYEKEE (reference sequence). V lost 4 bases and J lost 8, with 13 bases in between. This CDR3 has 13 residues. J is TRBJ2-1 and V is TRBV5-5; D call uncertain. The receptor's source is a man younger than 30 who had recovered from COVID-19. The specimen sequenced was PBMCs or T cells enriched from blood (not recorded which). CDR3 DNA: TGTGCCAGCAGCCGAGAAAGATTATATGAGCAGTTCTTC. Translating it yields CASSRERLYEQFF. Based on the CDR3 plus reference TRBV5-5 and TRBJ2-1, the full variable domain is DAGVTQSPTHLIKTRGQQVTLRCSPISGHKSVSWYQQVLGQGPQFIFQYYEKEERGRGNFPDRFSARQFPNYSSELNVNALLLGDSALYLCASSRERLYEQFFGPGTRLTVL.